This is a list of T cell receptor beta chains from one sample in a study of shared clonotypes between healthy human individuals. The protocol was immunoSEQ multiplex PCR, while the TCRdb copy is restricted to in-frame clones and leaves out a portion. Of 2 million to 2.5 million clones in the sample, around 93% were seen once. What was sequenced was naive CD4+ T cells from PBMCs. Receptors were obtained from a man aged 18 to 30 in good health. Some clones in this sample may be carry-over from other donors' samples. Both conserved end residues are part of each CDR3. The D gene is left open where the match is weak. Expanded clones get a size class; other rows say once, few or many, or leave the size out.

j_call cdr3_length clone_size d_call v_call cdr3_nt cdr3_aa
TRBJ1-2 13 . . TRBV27 TGTGCCAGCAGTTTAAGTGGGCGCGACGGCTACACCTTC CASSLSGRDGYTF
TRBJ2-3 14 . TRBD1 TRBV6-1 TGTGCCAGCAGAAGACAGGGTGGGGTAGATACGCAGTATTTT CASRRQGGVDTQYF
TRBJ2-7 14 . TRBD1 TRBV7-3 TGTGCCAGCAGCTTAGGCCCCGGACAGGGTGAGCAGTACTTC CASSLGPGQGEQYF
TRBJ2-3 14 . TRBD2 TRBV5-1 TGCGCCAGCAGTGGCGGGAGAGACACAGATACGCAGTATTTT CASSGGRDTDTQYF
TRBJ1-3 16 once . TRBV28 TGTGCCAGCAGTTTAGGGGGGATACCCTCTGGAAACACCATATATTTT CASSLGGIPSGNTIYF
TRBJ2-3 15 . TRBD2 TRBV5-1 TGCGCCAGCAGCTTGGATCGGACTAGTGCAGATACGCAGTATTTT CASSLDRTSADTQYF
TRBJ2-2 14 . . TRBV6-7 TGTGCCAGCAGTTACGAGTCGGGGGGCGGGAAGCTGTTTTTT CASSYESGGGKLFF
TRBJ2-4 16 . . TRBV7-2 TGTGCCAGCAGCTTAGAACGGGGTTTAGCCAAAAACATTCAGTACTTC CASSLERGLAKNIQYF
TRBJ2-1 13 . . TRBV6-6 TGTGCCAGCACTGAACAGGGAGGCTATGAGCAGTTCTTC CASTEQGGYEQFF
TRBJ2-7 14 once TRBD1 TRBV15 TGTGCCACCAGCAGGCCGGGACAGTCCTACGAGCAGTACTTC CATSRPGQSYEQYF
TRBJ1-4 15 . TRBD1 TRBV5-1 TGCGCCAGCAGCCCACAGGGGAATACTAATGAAAAACTGTTTTTT CASSPQGNTNEKLFF
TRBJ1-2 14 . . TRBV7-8 TGTGCCAGCAGCTTAGGCGGCAGGGGCTATGGCTACACCTTC CASSLGGRGYGYTF
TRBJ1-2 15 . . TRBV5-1 TGCGCCAGCAGCTTGGCCTCGGGGCAGGACTATGGCTACACCTTC CASSLASGQDYGYTF
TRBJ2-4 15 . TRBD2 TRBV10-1 TGCGCCAGCAGTGTGGGGGGGTCGTTGAAAAACATTCAGTACTTC CASSVGGSLKNIQYF
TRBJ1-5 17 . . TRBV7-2 TGTGCCAGCAGCTTAGATCCCCGGAGGGCCGCGGTGCCGCCCCAGCATTTT CASSLDPRRAAVPPQHF